The clone carrying this T cell receptor (beta chain) has just a few counts. Antigen specificity is unknown. The CDR3 contains 15 residues. Germline loops: CDR1 SGHRS, CDR2 YFSETQ. Between the trimmed V and J ends, which lost 1 base and 10 bases, there was a span of 15 bases. These data come from a study of identical twins. Regarding the study as a whole: Cord blood beta clonotypes that were abundant carried fewer insertions, and memory repertoires showed no such trend. Analyses based on zero insertions could be partly confounded by invariant MAIT and iNKT cells.

TCRdb reprocessed the 5' RACE reads via MiXCR and lists one record per CDR3 protein. In the table there are some 1,600,000 distinct CDR3 sequences, roughly 35% of which are singletons. This sequence was found in a newborn girl in good health. The gene calls are TRBV5-1 and TRBJ1-6; D remains ambiguous. The sequencing input was cord blood. The CDR3 bases are TGCGCCAGCAGCTTGACCAGGCCTGAGGGCTCACCCCTCCACTTT. It specifies CASSLTRPEGSPLHF.